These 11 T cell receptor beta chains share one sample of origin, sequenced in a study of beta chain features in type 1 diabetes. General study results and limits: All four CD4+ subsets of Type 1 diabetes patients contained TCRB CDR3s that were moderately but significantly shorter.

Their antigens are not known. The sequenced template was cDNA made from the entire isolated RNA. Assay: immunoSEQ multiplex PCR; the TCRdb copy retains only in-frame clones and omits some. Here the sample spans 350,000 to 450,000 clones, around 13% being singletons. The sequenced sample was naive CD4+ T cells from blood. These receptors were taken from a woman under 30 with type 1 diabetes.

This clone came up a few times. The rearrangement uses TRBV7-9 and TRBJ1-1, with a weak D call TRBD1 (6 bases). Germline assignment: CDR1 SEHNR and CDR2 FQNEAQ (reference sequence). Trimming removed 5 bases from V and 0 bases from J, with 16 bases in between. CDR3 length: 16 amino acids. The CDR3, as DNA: TGTGCCAGCAGCCCTCGACAGGTCGACATGAACACTGAAGCTTTCTTT. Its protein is CASSPRQVDMNTEAFF.

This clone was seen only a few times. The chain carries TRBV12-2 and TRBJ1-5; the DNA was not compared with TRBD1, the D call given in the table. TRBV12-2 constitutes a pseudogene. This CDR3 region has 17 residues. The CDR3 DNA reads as TGTGCAAGTCGCTCTCGGGCAGGGGAGATCAGCAATCAGCCCCAGCATTTT. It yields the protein CASRSRAGEISNQPQHF.

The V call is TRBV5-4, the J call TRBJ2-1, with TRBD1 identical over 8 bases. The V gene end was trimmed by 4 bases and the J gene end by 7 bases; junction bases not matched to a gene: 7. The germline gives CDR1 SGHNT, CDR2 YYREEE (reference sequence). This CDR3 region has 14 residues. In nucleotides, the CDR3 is TGTGCCAGCAGCGGGGACAGGTACCCGAATGAGCAGTTCTTC. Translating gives CASSGDRYPNEQFF.

The CDR3 spells CASSQVHRDRAGANVLTF. In DNA form, the CDR3 reads TGCGCCAGCAGCCAAGTCCATCGGGACAGAGCTGGGGCCAACGTCCTGACTTTC. The V call is TRBV4-3, the J call TRBJ2-6, with 7 bases fitting TRBD1. Germline values: CDR1 LGHNA, CDR2 YSLEER. The CDR3 length is 18 residues. The V gene end was trimmed by 1 base and the J gene end by 2 bases; junction bases not matched to a gene: 8.

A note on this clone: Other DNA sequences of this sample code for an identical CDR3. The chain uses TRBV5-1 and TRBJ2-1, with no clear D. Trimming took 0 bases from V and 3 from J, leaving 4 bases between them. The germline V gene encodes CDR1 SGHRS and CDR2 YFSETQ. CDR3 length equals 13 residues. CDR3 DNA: TGCGCCAGCAGCTTGGACGGCTACAATGAGCAGTTCTTC. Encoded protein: CASSLDGYNEQFF.

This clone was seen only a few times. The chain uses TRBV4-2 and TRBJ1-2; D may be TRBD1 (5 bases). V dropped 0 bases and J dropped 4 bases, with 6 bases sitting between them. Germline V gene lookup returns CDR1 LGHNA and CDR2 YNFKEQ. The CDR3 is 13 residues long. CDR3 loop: CASSQEGAYGYTF. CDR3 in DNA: TGTGCCAGCAGCCAAGAAGGGGCCTATGGCTACACCTTC.

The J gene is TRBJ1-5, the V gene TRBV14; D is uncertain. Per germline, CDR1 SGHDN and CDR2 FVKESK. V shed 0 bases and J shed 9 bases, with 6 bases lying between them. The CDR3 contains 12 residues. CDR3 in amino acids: CASSQEAGPQHF. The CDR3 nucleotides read TGTGCCAGCAGCCAAGAGGCGGGGCCCCAGCATTTT.

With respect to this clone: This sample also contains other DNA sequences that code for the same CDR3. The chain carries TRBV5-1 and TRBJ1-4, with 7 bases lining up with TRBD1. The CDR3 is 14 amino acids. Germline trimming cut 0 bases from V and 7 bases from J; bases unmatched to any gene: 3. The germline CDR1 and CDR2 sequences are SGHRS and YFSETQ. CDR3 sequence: CASSLGQGGEKLFF. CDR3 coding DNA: TGCGCCAGCAGCTTGGGACAGGGTGGTGAAAAACTGTTTTTT.

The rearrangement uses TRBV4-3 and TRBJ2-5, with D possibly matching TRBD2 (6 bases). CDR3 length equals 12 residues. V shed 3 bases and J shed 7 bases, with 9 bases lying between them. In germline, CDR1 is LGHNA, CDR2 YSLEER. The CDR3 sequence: CASSHPGGTQYF. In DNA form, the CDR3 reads TGCGCCAGCAGCCATCCCGGGGGGACCCAGTACTTC.

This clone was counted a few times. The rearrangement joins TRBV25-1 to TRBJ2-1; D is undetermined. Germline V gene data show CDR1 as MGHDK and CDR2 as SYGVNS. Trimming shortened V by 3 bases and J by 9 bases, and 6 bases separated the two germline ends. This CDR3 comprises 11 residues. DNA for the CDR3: TGTGCCAGCAGTGACCTCCTTGAGCAGTTCTTC. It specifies CASSDLLEQFF.

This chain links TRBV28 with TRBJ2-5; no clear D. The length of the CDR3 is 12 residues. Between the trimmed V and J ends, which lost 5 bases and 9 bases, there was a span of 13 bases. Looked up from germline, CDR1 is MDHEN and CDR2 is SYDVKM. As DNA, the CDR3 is TGTGCCAGCAGTCCCATACTCCCGCCCCAGTACTTC. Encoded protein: CASSPILPPQYF.